These 8 T cell receptor beta chains share one sample of origin, sequenced in a study of T-cell reconstitution after alpha-beta-depleted transplantation in children. Unique molecular identifiers were used to barcode this TCRbeta library. TCRdb re-analysed the PCR reads in MiXCR, keeping a single row per CDR3 protein. The profile covers some 200,000 distinct CDR3 sequences, with around 9.2% appearing a single time and roughly 36% taken by the ten largest. The source material was PBMCs, mostly from graft donor cells, sampled 360 days after TCRalphabeta/CD19-depleted stem cell transplant. The receptors were sampled from a male patient under 10 years old who had a stem cell transplant for acute myeloid leukemia, so the T cells may come from the graft donor.

The rearrangement joins TRBV5-1 to TRBJ2-1; a possible D gene is TRBD1 (6 bases). CDR1 and CDR2 (germline): SGHRS, YFSETQ. The germline V and J ends were trimmed by 5 bases and 0 bases, with 21 bases remaining between them. The CDR3 runs to 18 residues. As DNA, the CDR3 is TGCGCCAGCAGTTATATAACACCGGGACAAGCCTCCTACAATGAGCAGTTCTTC. Its protein is CASSYITPGQASYNEQFF. The full variable domain, rest sourced from reference TRBV5-1 and TRBJ2-1, is KAGVTQTPRYLIKTRGQQVTLSCSPISGHRSVSWYQQTPGQGLQFLFEYFSETQRNKGNFPGRFSGRQFSNSRSEMNVSTLELGDSALYLCASSYITPGQASYNEQFFGPGTRLTVL.

Concerning this clonotype itself: Just one base apart from a much larger clone, this may be a read error. The chain carries TRBV4-2 and TRBJ1-5; 7 bases are shared with TRBD1. Germline V gene data show CDR1 as LGHNA and CDR2 as YNFKEQ. The CDR3 extends over 15 amino acids. Here the CDR3 reads CASSQEEGGNQPPHF. The CDR3 nucleotides read TGTGCCAGCAGCCAAGAGGAAGGGGGCAATCAGCCCCCGCATTTT.

The sample holds many counts of this clonotype. The chain carries TRBV3-1 and TRBJ2-7; 13 positions agree with TRBD2. The junction had 11 bases not matched to a gene; V was cut back by 3 bases and J by 6 bases. The CDR3 is made up of 17 amino acids. Per the germline V gene, CDR1 is LGHDT and CDR2 is YNNKEL (reference sequence). The CDR3 DNA follows: TGTGCCAGCAGCCACGGACTAGCGGGGGCCCTAACTGGCGAGCAGTACGTC. Translation: CASSHGLAGALTGEQYV.

This clonotype came up a few times. The chain is built from TRBV11-1 and TRBJ2-7, with 14 bases matching TRBD2. This CDR3 has 19 amino acids. Germline-derived CDR1 and CDR2 are SGHAT and FQDESV (reference sequence). The J segment lost 0 bases and the V segment lost 5 bases, leaving 12 bases of the junction unmatched. In DNA, the CDR3 is TGTGCCAGCAGCCCGACTAGCGGGAGGGCTGTTATAAGCTCCTACGAGCAGTACTTC. Protein product: CASSPTSGRAVISSYEQYF.

J is TRBJ2-7 and V is TRBV12-3 or TRBV12-4; D is perhaps TRBD1 or TRBD2 (5 bases each). Trimming shortened V by 6 bases and J by 7 bases, and 16 bases separated the two germline ends. The CDR3 extends over 13 amino acids. As DNA, the CDR3 is TGTGCCAGCAGACTAGGGGCGGTCGGGGAGCAGTACTTC. It is translated as CASRLGAVGEQYF.

This clonotype has only a few counts. This chain joins TRBV5-6 and TRBJ2-4, with 8 bases fitting TRBD1. CDR3 length: 14 residues. Germline CDR1 SGHDT, CDR2 YYEEEE. J gave up 11 bases and V 2 bases, and 9 bases lay outside the gene matches. CDR3 bases: TGTGCCAGCAGCTTTAGACCGGGACAGGTCTTTCAGTACTTC. Its protein product is CASSFRPGQVFQYF.

This clonotype was seen a single time. One end of the junction does not line up with germline, which may come from a read error. The rearrangement links TRBV5-1 to TRBJ1-2, with D possibly matching TRBD1 (6 bases). This CDR3 has 13 amino acids. Germline V gene sequence: CDR1 SGHRS, CDR2 YFSETQ. This CDR3 is CATTIGTRGKFCF. Written as DNA, the CDR3 is TGCGCCACCACGATCGGGACGAGGGGGAAATTTTGTTTC.

This clonotype showed up many times. This chain uses TRBV7-6 with TRBJ1-1; D uncertain. Germline CDR1 reads SGHVS; CDR2 reads FNYEAQ. Trimming stripped 3 bases from V and 6 bases from J, with 14 bases between. The CDR3 runs 14 residues. The CDR3 nucleotides read TGTGCCAGCAGCTTCCCGGGGAAGAGCGCTGAAGCTTTCTTT. This gives the protein CASSFPGKSAEAFF.